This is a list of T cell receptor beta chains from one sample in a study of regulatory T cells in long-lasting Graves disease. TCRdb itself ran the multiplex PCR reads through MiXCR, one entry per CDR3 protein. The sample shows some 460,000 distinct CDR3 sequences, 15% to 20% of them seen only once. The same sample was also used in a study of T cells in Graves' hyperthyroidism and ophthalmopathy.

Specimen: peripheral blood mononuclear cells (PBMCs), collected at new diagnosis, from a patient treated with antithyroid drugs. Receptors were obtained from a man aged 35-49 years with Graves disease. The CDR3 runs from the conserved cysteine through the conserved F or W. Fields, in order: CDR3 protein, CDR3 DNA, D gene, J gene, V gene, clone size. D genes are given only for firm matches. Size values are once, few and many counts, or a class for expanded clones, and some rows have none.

CDR3aa: CASRGLAVSRSQYF
CDR3nt: TGTGCCAGCAGAGGGCTAGCGGTGTCGAGGTCACAGTATTTT
d_gene: TRBD2
j_gene: TRBJ2-3
v_gene: TRBV6-1
abundance: few

CDR3aa: CASSREGSGDTQYF
CDR3nt: TGTGCCAGTAGTCGAGAGGGGAGCGGAGATACGCAGTATTTT
d_gene: .
j_gene: TRBJ2-3
v_gene: TRBV19
abundance: .

CDR3aa: CATSGPGWDEQFF
CDR3nt: TGTGCCACCAGTGGACCGGGGTGGGATGAGCAGTTCTTC
d_gene: .
j_gene: TRBJ2-1
v_gene: TRBV24-1
abundance: many

CDR3aa: CSARDSKANSYNEQFF
CDR3nt: TGCAGTGCTAGAGATTCAAAGGCCAACTCCTACAATGAGCAGTTCTTC
d_gene: .
j_gene: TRBJ2-1
v_gene: TRBV20-1
abundance: many

CDR3aa: CASSSSGRVQETQYF
CDR3nt: TGTGCCAGCAGCTCTAGCGGGAGGGTTCAAGAGACCCAGTACTTC
d_gene: TRBD2
j_gene: TRBJ2-5
v_gene: TRBV7-2
abundance: many

CDR3aa: CASSLDDRWELFF
CDR3nt: TGTGCCAGCAGCTTAGATGACCGATGGGAGCTGTTTTTT
d_gene: .
j_gene: TRBJ2-2
v_gene: TRBV11-2
abundance: many

CDR3aa: CASREGHQTQYF
CDR3nt: TGTGCCAGTCGGGAGGGCCATCAGACCCAGTACTTC
d_gene: TRBD2
j_gene: TRBJ2-5
v_gene: TRBV28
abundance: many

CDR3aa: CSVQGTSGPYNEQFF
CDR3nt: TGCAGTGTCCAGGGGACTAGCGGGCCCTACAATGAGCAGTTCTTC
d_gene: TRBD2
j_gene: TRBJ2-1
v_gene: TRBV20-1
abundance: many

CDR3aa: CAWSRDGGLEQYF
CDR3nt: TGTGCCTGGAGTCGGGACGGGGGCCTCGAGCAGTACTTC
d_gene: .
j_gene: TRBJ2-7
v_gene: TRBV30
abundance: many

CDR3aa: CANIGDQPQHF
CDR3nt: TGTGCAAATATCGGGGACCAGCCCCAGCATTTT
d_gene: .
j_gene: TRBJ1-5
v_gene: TRBV3-1
abundance: many

CDR3aa: CASRYTGLFNTEAFF
CDR3nt: TGTGCCAGTAGATATACAGGGTTGTTCAACACTGAAGCTTTCTTT
d_gene: .
j_gene: TRBJ1-1
v_gene: TRBV19
abundance: .

CDR3aa: CASSPAGQMNTEAFF
CDR3nt: TGTGCCAGCTCACCCGCGGGACAGATGAACACTGAAGCTTTCTTT
d_gene: TRBD1
j_gene: TRBJ1-1
v_gene: TRBV18
abundance: many

CDR3aa: CASSRSRDHEQYF
CDR3nt: TGCGCCAGCAGCCGCTCCAGAGACCACGAGCAGTACTTC
d_gene: .
j_gene: TRBJ2-7
v_gene: TRBV5-1
abundance: many

CDR3aa: CASSFVVRTDTQYF
CDR3nt: TGTGCCAGCAGTTTCGTGGTCCGCACAGATACGCAGTATTTT
d_gene: .
j_gene: TRBJ2-3
v_gene: TRBV7-2
abundance: .

CDR3aa: CATSSRDGQGPYEQYF
CDR3nt: TGTGCCACCAGCAGTCGCGACGGACAGGGGCCCTACGAGCAGTACTTC
d_gene: TRBD1
j_gene: TRBJ2-7
v_gene: TRBV15
abundance: .

CDR3aa: CASRGKVGLSNQPQHF
CDR3nt: TGTGCCAGCAGAGGGAAGGTTGGTTTGAGCAATCAGCCCCAGCATTTT
d_gene: .
j_gene: TRBJ1-5
v_gene: TRBV6-1
abundance: few

CDR3aa: CASRSGGAEAFF
CDR3nt: TGCGCCAGCAGATCAGGGGGGGCTGAAGCTTTCTTT
d_gene: TRBD1
j_gene: TRBJ1-1
v_gene: TRBV5-1
abundance: few

CDR3aa: CSASRGAGGQYF
CDR3nt: TGCAGTGCTAGTCGAGGGGCTGGGGGGCAGTACTTC
d_gene: .
j_gene: TRBJ2-7
v_gene: TRBV20-1
abundance: .

CDR3aa: CATSDLLGGEIDTQYF
CDR3nt: TGTGCCACCAGTGATTTGCTAGGGGGGGAGATAGATACGCAGTATTTT
d_gene: .
j_gene: TRBJ2-3
v_gene: TRBV24-1
abundance: .

CDR3aa: CASSPTAGGPTNEQFF
CDR3nt: TGTGCCAGCAGTCCTACTGCGGGAGGGCCTACCAATGAGCAGTTCTTC
d_gene: TRBD2
j_gene: TRBJ2-1
v_gene: TRBV27
abundance: .

CDR3aa: CASSQDGAGWETQYF
CDR3nt: TGTGCCAGCAGCCAAGATGGGGCGGGATGGGAGACCCAGTACTTC
d_gene: .
j_gene: TRBJ2-5
v_gene: TRBV3-1
abundance: many

CDR3aa: CASSLCCGRAPYEQYF
CDR3nt: TGTGCCAGCAGTTTATGTTGCGGGAGGGCCCCGTACGAGCAGTACTTC
d_gene: TRBD2
j_gene: TRBJ2-7
v_gene: TRBV27
abundance: many

CDR3aa: CASSLEGLAGDGADTQYF
CDR3nt: TGTGCCAGCAGTTTAGAAGGACTAGCGGGAGATGGGGCAGATACGCAGTATTTT
d_gene: TRBD2
j_gene: TRBJ2-3
v_gene: TRBV12-3/TRBV12-4
abundance: many

CDR3aa: CSAIRRAEGEQYF
CDR3nt: .
d_gene: .
j_gene: TRBJ2-7
v_gene: TRBV20-1
abundance: many

CDR3aa: CASSSTGPHEAFF
CDR3nt: TGTGCCAGCAGCTCAACAGGCCCCCATGAAGCTTTCTTT
d_gene: .
j_gene: TRBJ1-1
v_gene: TRBV5-8
abundance: few

CDR3aa: CASRADPGPSVRYF
CDR3nt: TGTGCCAGCAGGGCAGATCCGGGACCCTCGGTTCGGTACTTC
d_gene: .
j_gene: TRBJ2-1
v_gene: TRBV2
abundance: .

CDR3aa: CASSSQTGPTFAAFF
CDR3nt: TGTGCCAGCAGTTCGCAGACAGGGCCCACGTTTGCGGCTTTCTTT
d_gene: TRBD1
j_gene: TRBJ1-1
v_gene: TRBV28
abundance: many

CDR3aa: CASSRGGSSVLYEQYF
CDR3nt: TGTGCCAGCAGTCGGGGCGGGTCGAGTGTCCTCTACGAGCAGTACTTC
d_gene: .
j_gene: TRBJ2-7
v_gene: TRBV28
abundance: many

CDR3aa: CSARTGRTDTQYF
CDR3nt: TGCAGTGCCAGGACAGGGAGGACAGATACGCAGTATTTT
d_gene: TRBD1
j_gene: TRBJ2-3
v_gene: TRBV20-1
abundance: many

CDR3aa: CASSATTRGGNEQFF
CDR3nt: TGTGCCAGCAGCGCCACAACCAGGGGAGGCAATGAGCAGTTCTTC
d_gene: .
j_gene: TRBJ2-1
v_gene: TRBV9
abundance: once

CDR3aa: CASSVGERYEQYF
CDR3nt: TGTGCCAGCTCGGTGGGGGAACGCTACGAGCAGTACTTC
d_gene: .
j_gene: TRBJ2-7
v_gene: TRBV28
abundance: .

CDR3aa: CASSLGTTAYGYTF
CDR3nt: TGCGCCAGCAGCCTGGGGACGACCGCTTATGGCTACACCTTC
d_gene: .
j_gene: TRBJ1-2
v_gene: TRBV5-1
abundance: many

CDR3aa: CASSSGIGGYNEQFF
CDR3nt: TGTGCCAGCAGCTCAGGGATCGGAGGGTACAATGAGCAGTTCTTC
d_gene: .
j_gene: TRBJ2-1
v_gene: TRBV7-8
abundance: .

CDR3aa: CASSPVRDLTDTQYF
CDR3nt: TGTGCCAGCTCACCAGTCAGGGATCTCACAGATACGCAGTATTTT
d_gene: .
j_gene: TRBJ2-3
v_gene: TRBV18
abundance: .

CDR3aa: CSARGPKRADTQYF
CDR3nt: TGCAGTGCTAGGGGCCCGAAGAGGGCAGATACGCAGTATTTT
d_gene: .
j_gene: TRBJ2-3
v_gene: TRBV20-1
abundance: many

CDR3aa: CAWRYGTSSEQYF
CDR3nt: TGTGCCTGGAGATATGGGACTAGCAGCGAGCAGTACTTC
d_gene: TRBD2
j_gene: TRBJ2-7
v_gene: TRBV30
abundance: many

CDR3aa: CASSDPIGGQAYEQYF
CDR3nt: TGTGCCAGCAGTGACCCGATCGGGGGACAAGCCTACGAGCAGTACTTC
d_gene: .
j_gene: TRBJ2-7
v_gene: TRBV2
abundance: many

CDR3aa: CAISATSGEFNTGELFF
CDR3nt: TGTGCCATCAGTGCGACTAGCGGGGAATTCAACACCGGGGAGCTGTTTTTT
d_gene: TRBD2
j_gene: TRBJ2-2
v_gene: TRBV10-3
abundance: once

CDR3aa: CASSQEPPGFNQPQHF
CDR3nt: TGCGCCAGCAGCCAAGAACCCCCAGGGTTCAATCAGCCCCAGCATTTT
d_gene: .
j_gene: TRBJ1-5
v_gene: TRBV4-1
abundance: few

CDR3aa: CSASTQGREQYF
CDR3nt: TGCAGTGCCTCTACTCAGGGGCGAGAGCAGTACTTC
d_gene: .
j_gene: TRBJ2-7
v_gene: TRBV20-1
abundance: many

CDR3aa: CASSFSAGGSYEQYF
CDR3nt: TGTGCCAGTAGTTTCTCAGCGGGAGGCTCCTACGAGCAGTACTTC
d_gene: TRBD2
j_gene: TRBJ2-7
v_gene: TRBV19
abundance: few

CDR3aa: CASRTGLAGGPNEQFF
CDR3nt: TGTGCCAGTAGGACGGGACTAGCGGGAGGGCCTAATGAGCAGTTCTTC
d_gene: TRBD2
j_gene: TRBJ2-1
v_gene: TRBV19
abundance: .

CDR3aa: CSAGDRGRPYNEQFF
CDR3nt: TGCAGTGCGGGGGACAGGGGGCGGCCCTACAATGAGCAGTTCTTC
d_gene: TRBD1
j_gene: TRBJ2-1
v_gene: TRBV20-1
abundance: many

CDR3aa: CASSDVRLTGELFF
CDR3nt: TGTGCCAGCAGTGATGTCAGACTTACCGGGGAGCTGTTTTTT
d_gene: .
j_gene: TRBJ2-2
v_gene: TRBV2
abundance: many

CDR3aa: CASSAEPGNTEAFF
CDR3nt: TGCGCCAGCAGCGCAGAGCCAGGGAACACTGAAGCTTTCTTT
d_gene: .
j_gene: TRBJ1-1
v_gene: TRBV5-1
abundance: many

CDR3aa: CSAHSHTDTQYF
CDR3nt: TGCAGCGCTCATTCGCACACAGATACGCAGTATTTT
d_gene: .
j_gene: TRBJ2-3
v_gene: TRBV29-1
abundance: .

CDR3aa: CASSRSRQGAGELFF
CDR3nt: TGTGCCAGCAGCCGCTCGAGACAGGGCGCTGGGGAGCTGTTTTTT
d_gene: TRBD1
j_gene: TRBJ2-2
v_gene: TRBV7-9
abundance: few

CDR3aa: CASSSGPEGQPQHF
CDR3nt: TGTGCCAGCAGTTCCGGGCCCGAGGGCCAGCCCCAGCATTTT
d_gene: .
j_gene: TRBJ1-5
v_gene: TRBV6-5
abundance: .

CDR3aa: CATSGGRTQETQYF
CDR3nt: TGTGCCACCAGCGGGGGCCGTACCCAAGAGACCCAGTACTTC
d_gene: .
j_gene: TRBJ2-5
v_gene: TRBV15
abundance: .

CDR3aa: CATSDTRPKETQYF
CDR3nt: TGTGCCACCAGTGATACCCGACCTAAAGAGACCCAGTACTTC
d_gene: .
j_gene: TRBJ2-5
v_gene: TRBV24-1
abundance: many

CDR3aa: CATRDSPSETQYF
CDR3nt: TGTGCCACTCGGGACAGCCCGTCGGAGACCCAGTACTTC
d_gene: TRBD1
j_gene: TRBJ2-5
v_gene: TRBV6-2/TRBV6-3
abundance: few

CDR3aa: CASSLGLAGVSEQYF
CDR3nt: TGTGCCAGCAGTTTGGGACTAGCGGGAGTCTCCGAGCAGTACTTC
d_gene: TRBD2
j_gene: TRBJ2-7
v_gene: TRBV28
abundance: .